This T cell receptor (beta chain) emerged from a study of identical twins. In this sample, this clonotype turned up a few times. What it binds is unknown. Study conclusions and caveats: With abundant cord blood beta clonotypes, insertions were fewer; memory repertoires showed no such pattern.

This CDR3 has 14 amino acids. Germline loops: CDR1 MGHDK, CDR2 SYGVNS. The V gene end was trimmed by 6 bases and the J gene end by 10 bases; junction bases not matched to a gene: 9. A universal primer site was created by template switching, with the cDNA bearing unique molecular identifiers. MiXCR, applied by TCRdb to the 5' RACE reads, yields one record per CDR3 protein. In the table there are a few hundred thousand distinct CDR3 sequences, 7% to 9.5% of which are singletons. Material: naive T cells sorted from blood. The sequence derives from a woman aged 45 to 65 in good health. V is TRBV25-1 and J is TRBJ2-1; 10 bases match TRBD2. The CDR3 spells CASSREREGPEQFF. Here the CDR3 DNA reads TGTGCCAGCAGCCGGGAGCGGGAGGGCCCCGAGCAGTTCTTC.